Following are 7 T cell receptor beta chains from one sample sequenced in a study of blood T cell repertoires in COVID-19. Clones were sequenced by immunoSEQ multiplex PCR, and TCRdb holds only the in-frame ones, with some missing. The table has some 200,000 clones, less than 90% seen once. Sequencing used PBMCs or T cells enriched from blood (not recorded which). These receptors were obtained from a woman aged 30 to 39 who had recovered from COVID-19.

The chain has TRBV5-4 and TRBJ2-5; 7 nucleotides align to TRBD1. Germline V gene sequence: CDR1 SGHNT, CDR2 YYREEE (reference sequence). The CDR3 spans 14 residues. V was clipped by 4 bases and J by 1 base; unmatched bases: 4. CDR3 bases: TGTGCCAGCAGCAACCGGGACAGCCAAGAGACCCAGTACTTC. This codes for CASSNRDSQETQYF.

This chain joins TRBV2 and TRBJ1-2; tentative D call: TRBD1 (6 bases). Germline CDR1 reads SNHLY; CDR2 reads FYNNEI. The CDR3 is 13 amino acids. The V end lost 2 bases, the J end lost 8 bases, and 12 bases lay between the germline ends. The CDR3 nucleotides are TGTGCCAGCAGTGAAAACAGGGTGCGAGGCTACACCTTC. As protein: CASSENRVRGYTF.

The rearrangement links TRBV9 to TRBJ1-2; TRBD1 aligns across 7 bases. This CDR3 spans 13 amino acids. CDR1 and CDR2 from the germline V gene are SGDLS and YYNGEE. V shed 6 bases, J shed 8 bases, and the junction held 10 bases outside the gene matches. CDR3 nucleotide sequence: TGTGCCAGCACCAACCAACAGGGGCACGGCTACACCTTC. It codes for CASTNQQGHGYTF.

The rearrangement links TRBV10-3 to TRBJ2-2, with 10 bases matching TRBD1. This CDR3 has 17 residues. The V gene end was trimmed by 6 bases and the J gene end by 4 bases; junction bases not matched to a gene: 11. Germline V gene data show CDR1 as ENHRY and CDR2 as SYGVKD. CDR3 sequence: CAIRDLTGQGSTGELFF. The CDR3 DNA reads TGTGCCATCAGGGACCTCACGGGACAGGGGTCCACCGGGGAGCTGTTTTTT.

In nucleotides, the CDR3 is TGTGCCAGCAGCCCGGGACATCGCACAGATACGCAGTATTTT. Residues: CASSPGHRTDTQYF. The chain has TRBV7-2 and TRBJ2-3; weak D call: TRBD1 (6 bases). Germline V CDR1 and CDR2: SGHTA, FQGNSA. This CDR3 is 14 amino acids long. Trimming pared 5 bases from V and 1 base from J, leaving 10 bases between.

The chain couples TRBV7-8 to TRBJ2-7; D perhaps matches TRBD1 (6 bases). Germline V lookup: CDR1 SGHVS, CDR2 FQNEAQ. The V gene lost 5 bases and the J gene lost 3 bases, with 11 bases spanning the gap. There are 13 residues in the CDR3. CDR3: CASSIRDNYEQYF. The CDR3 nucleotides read TGTGCCAGCAGCATCCGGGACAACTACGAGCAGTACTTC. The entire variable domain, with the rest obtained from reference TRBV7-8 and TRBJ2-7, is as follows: GAGVSQSPRYKVAKRGQDVALRCDPISGHVSLFWYQQALGQGPEFLTYFQNEAQLDKSGLPSDRFFAERPEGSVSTLKIQRTQQEDSAVYLCASSIRDNYEQYFGPGTRLTVT.

The CDR3 DNA sequence: TGTGCCATCTCCCCAGCCCCAATTACCCAGGGTTTAAACACTGAAGCTTTCTTT. Residues: CAISPAPITQGLNTEAFF. The chain employs TRBV10-3 and TRBJ1-1; a possible D gene is TRBD1 (5 bases). This CDR3 has 18 amino acids. The V end was cut by 8 bases, the J end by 2 bases, with 27 bases between. Germline CDR1 is ENHRY and CDR2 is SYGVKD.